This record looks at one T cell receptor beta chain sequence and its context. The CDR3 runs to 14 residues. V lost 0 bases and J 5 bases, leaving 10 bases between the germline ends. Germline CDR1 MNHEY, CDR2 SVGAGI. The data are from a study of cytomegalovirus exposure and HLA in healthy donors. PCR employed 60 Vbeta and 13 Jbeta primers. Sequencing used immunoSEQ multiplex PCR; TCRdb keeps in-frame clones, though not all of them. The table shows 180,000 or so clones, with about 75% occurring only once. This clonotype originated in a man in his fifties or sixties in good health and CMV-seropositive. This sequence joins TRBV6-5 and TRBJ2-5, with D possibly TRBD1 on 7 matching bases. The sequencing sample was made of PBMCs. In DNA form, the CDR3 reads TGTGCCAGCAGTTACTCGCCAGGGGGGGAGACCCAGTACTTC. Its translation: CASSYSPGGETQYF.